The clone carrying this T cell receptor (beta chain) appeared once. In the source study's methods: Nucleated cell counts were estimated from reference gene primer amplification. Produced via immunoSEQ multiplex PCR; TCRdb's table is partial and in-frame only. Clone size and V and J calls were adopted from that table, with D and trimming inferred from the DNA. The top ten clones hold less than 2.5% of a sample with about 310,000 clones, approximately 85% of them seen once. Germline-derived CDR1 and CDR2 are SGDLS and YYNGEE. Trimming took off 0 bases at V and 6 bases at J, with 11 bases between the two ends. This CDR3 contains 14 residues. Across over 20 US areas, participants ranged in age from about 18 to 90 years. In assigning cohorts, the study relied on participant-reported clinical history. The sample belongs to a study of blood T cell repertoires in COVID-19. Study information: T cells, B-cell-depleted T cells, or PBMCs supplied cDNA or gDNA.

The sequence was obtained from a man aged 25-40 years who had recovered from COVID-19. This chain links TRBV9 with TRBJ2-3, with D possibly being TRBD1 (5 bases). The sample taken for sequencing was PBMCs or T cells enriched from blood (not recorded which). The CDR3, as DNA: TGTGCCAGCAGCGTAGAAGGGGCTACTGATACGCAGTATTTT. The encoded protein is CASSVEGATDTQYF.